These 5 T cell receptor beta chains were sequenced from one sample in a study of response to subunit inactivated influenza vaccine. TCRdb independently ran MiXCR on the RT-PCR reads; one entry per CDR3 protein. Here the sample spans about 170,000 distinct CDR3 sequences, around 12% being singletons. A further study also used this sample, focusing on T cells expressing NK-cell markers. That source adds: With UMIs, 5'RACE template switching was used to make TCR beta cDNA.

The source was CD8+ T cells sorted from PBMCs, collected 11 to 12 days after vaccination. These receptors originate from a middle-aged man who received an inactivated influenza vaccine.

This clonotype was counted a few times. V is TRBV4-3 and J is TRBJ2-7; the match to TRBD2 covers 7 bases. This CDR3 has 16 residues. With V trimmed by 0 bases and J by 3 bases, 8 bases remained unmatched. Germline CDR1 and CDR2: LGHNA and YSLEER. CDR3 DNA sequence: TGCGCCAGCAGCCAAGATATGGGGGAGGGCCTCTACGAGCAGTACTTC. Translation: CASSQDMGEGLYEQYF.

This clonotype was detected many times. The chain combines TRBV13 with TRBJ1-1, with D unresolved. V gave up 5 bases and J gave up 7 bases, with 8 bases separating them. This CDR3 is built from 11 residues. Per the germline V gene, CDR1 is PRHDT and CDR2 is FYEKMQ (reference sequence). DNA for the CDR3: TGTGCCAGCAGCCTCGGGAGTGAAGCTTTCTTT. This encodes CASSLGSEAFF.

This clonotype was detected only a few times. The CDR3 nucleotides read TGTGCCAGCAGCTACTGGGGTTCTAGCACAGATACGCAGTATTTT. Translated, it gives CASSYWGSSTDTQYF. The chain carries TRBV5-6 and TRBJ2-3; no clear D gene. CDR1 and CDR2 (germline): SGHDT, YYEEEE. This CDR3 comprises 15 residues. V was pared by 3 bases and J by 0 bases, with 11 bases between.

The rearrangement links TRBV5-1 to TRBJ2-6; D uncertain. This CDR3 spans 15 amino acids. In germline, CDR1 is SGHRS, CDR2 YFSETQ. V shed 1 base and J shed 0 bases, with 5 bases lying between them. The CDR3 DNA is TGCGCCAGCAGCTTGTACAGCTCTGGGGCCAACGTCCTGACTTTC. Translating gives CASSLYSSGANVLTF.

The V and J genes are TRBV4-1 and TRBJ2-7; TRBD2 might be the D (5 bases). CDR3 length: 14 residues. Trimming cost V 2 bases and J 7 bases, with 15 bases left between them. From germline, CDR1 is MGHRA and CDR2 YSYEKL. The CDR3 DNA follows: TGCGCCAGCAGCCAATGGACTCGCTCTGGGGAGCAGTACTTC. It yields the protein CASSQWTRSGEQYF.